One T cell receptor beta chain is described in this entry. TRB was amplified from approximately 230 ng of peripheral blood genomic DNA per sample. One tube held mixed TRB-A and TRB-B primer pools for touch-down PCR. No DNA is given; TCRdb re-called the multiplex PCR reads and lists each CDR3 protein once. The data show about 8,400 distinct CDR3 sequences, and the top ten clones hold over 20%. This record comes from a study of T cell clusters in autoimmune cytopenias. The CDR3 loop spans 18 amino acids. V and J are TRBV12-3 or TRBV12-4 and TRBJ2-2; absent DNA, TCRdb's TRBD1 call cannot be checked. The sequenced sample consisted of peripheral blood. This clonotype was obtained from a human donor with an autoimmune cytopenia or autoimmune hepatitis (not recorded which). The CDR3 sequence: CASSPVLRDRANTGELFF.